This TCR beta chain appears in the sequencing data of a study of T cell changes during pregnancy in multiple sclerosis. Sequencing used immunoSEQ multiplex PCR; TCRdb keeps in-frame clones, though not all of them. The repertoire holds about 100,000 clones, with over 85% as singletons. In germline, CDR1 is LNHDA, CDR2 SQIVND (reference sequence). Trimming removed 4 bases at V and 2 bases at J, with 10 bases between. CDR3 length equals 14 residues. The chain employs TRBV19 and TRBJ2-3, with TRBD1 as a possible D gene (5 bases). The material sequenced was peripheral blood, taken in the second trimester of pregnancy. This receptor was taken from a female donor with multiple sclerosis, enrolled in a pregnancy study. The CDR3 spells CASSTKTATDTQYF. CDR3 sequence (DNA): TGTGCCAGTAGTACCAAGACAGCCACAGATACGCAGTATTTT.